Each of the 4 T cell receptor beta chains below was sequenced from the same sample in a study of T-cell reconstitution after alpha-beta-depleted transplantation in children. Unique molecular identifiers were used to barcode this TCRbeta library. TCRdb re-called the PCR reads with MiXCR, one entry per CDR3 protein. The top ten hold less than 9% of the sample, which has some 300,000 distinct CDR3 sequences, around 10% seen once. The sample consisted of PBMCs, taken before TCRalphabeta/CD19-depleted stem cell transplant. The source of these receptors is a boy under two years old with acute myeloid leukemia, due to receive a stem cell transplant.

Regarding this clonotype: The germline gene is not matched at one end of the junction; a read error may be the cause. The gene calls are TRBV7-9 and TRBJ2-3; a possible D gene is TRBD1 (5 bases). There are 16 residues in the CDR3. CDR1 is SEHNR and CDR2 is FQNEAQ in the germline V gene (reference sequence). The CDR3 is CASFLEVGQGTNTQYF. CDR3 coding DNA: TGTGCCAGCTTCCTCGAGGTGGGGCAAGGCACAAATACGCAGTATTTT.

This clonotype was observed at least ten times. This sequence joins TRBV4-1 and TRBJ1-1; D is undetermined. V lost 2 bases to trimming and J lost 5 bases, with 3 bases between them. Germline values: CDR1 MGHRA, CDR2 YSYEKL. CDR3 length: 11 amino acids. This CDR3 is CASSQKTEAFF. In DNA, the CDR3 is TGCGCCAGCAGCCAAAAAACTGAAGCTTTCTTT.

This clonotype was recorded many times. The gene calls are TRBV30 and TRBJ2-3; no firm D call. The CDR3 consists of 13 residues. The ends were cut back, 2 bases at V and 2 bases at J, with 8 bases in the middle. Germline CDR1 reads GTSNPN; CDR2 reads SVGIG (reference sequence). CDR3 region: CAWSWDHTDTQYF. The CDR3, as DNA: TGTGCCTGGAGTTGGGATCACACAGATACGCAGTATTTT.

This clonotype occurred many times. J is TRBJ2-7 and V is TRBV21-1. TRBV21-1 is annotated as a pseudogene. This CDR3 region has 14 residues. CDR3 bases: TGTGCCAGCAGCAATGAAACGGTGACCTACGAGCAGTACTTC. This translates into CASSNETVTYEQYF.